This TCR beta chain derives from a study of blood T cell repertoires in COVID-19. Overall study: Material from acute and convalescent COVID-19 was sourced from the United States, Italy and Spain.

The germline gives CDR1 KGHSH, CDR2 LQKENI. The V segment lost 4 bases and the J segment 0 bases; nucleotides outside the gene matches: 7. The CDR3 consists of 17 residues. It was within 2 weeks before study entry that exposed participants met a COVID-19 case. TCRdb's copy holds only in-frame clones and misses some; the assay was immunoSEQ multiplex PCR. The data contain roughly 58,000 clones, around two thirds of them singletons. The specimen sequenced was PBMCs or T cells enriched from blood (not recorded which). The chain links TRBV18 to TRBJ2-4; TRBD2 matches at 9 bases. The sequence was obtained from a woman aged 55 to 70 who had been exposed to COVID-19. CDR3 sequence (DNA): TGTGCCAGCTCACTTTTCGGACTAGCGCTAGCCAAAAACATTCAGTACTTC. It specifies CASSLFGLALAKNIQYF.